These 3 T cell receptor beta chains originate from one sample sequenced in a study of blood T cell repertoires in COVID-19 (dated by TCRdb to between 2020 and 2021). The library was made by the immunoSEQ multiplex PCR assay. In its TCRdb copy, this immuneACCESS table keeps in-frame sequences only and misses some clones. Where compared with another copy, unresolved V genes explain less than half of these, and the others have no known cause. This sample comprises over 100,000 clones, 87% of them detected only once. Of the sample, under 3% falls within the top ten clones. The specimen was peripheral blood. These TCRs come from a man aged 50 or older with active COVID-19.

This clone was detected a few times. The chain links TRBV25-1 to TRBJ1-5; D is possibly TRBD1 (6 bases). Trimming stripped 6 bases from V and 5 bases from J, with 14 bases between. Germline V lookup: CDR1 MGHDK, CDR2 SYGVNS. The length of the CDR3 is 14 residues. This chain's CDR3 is CASRDQGTDQPQHF. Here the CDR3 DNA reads TGTGCCAGCAGGGATCAGGGGACGGATCAGCCCCAGCATTTT.

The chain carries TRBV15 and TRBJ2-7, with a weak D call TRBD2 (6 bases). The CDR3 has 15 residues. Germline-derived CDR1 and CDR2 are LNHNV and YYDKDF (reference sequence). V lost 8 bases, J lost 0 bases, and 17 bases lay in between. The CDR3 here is CATAWGRTSSYEQYF. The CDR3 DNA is TGTGCCACCGCCTGGGGGAGGACTTCCTCCTACGAGCAGTACTTC.

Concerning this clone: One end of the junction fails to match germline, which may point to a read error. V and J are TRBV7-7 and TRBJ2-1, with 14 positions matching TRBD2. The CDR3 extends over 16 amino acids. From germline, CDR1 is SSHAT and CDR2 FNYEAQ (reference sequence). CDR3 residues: CASSLGTSGGVDEQFF. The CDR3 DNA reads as TGTGCTAGCAGCTTAGGGACTAGCGGGGGAGTAGATGAGCAGTTCTTC.